This entry describes one TCR beta chain. Its specificity is unknown. A read error may be the cause here, since a much bigger clone is one base away. This CDR3 region has 14 residues. CDR1 PRHDT and CDR2 FYEKMQ come from the germline V gene (reference sequence). V dropped 3 bases and J dropped 4 bases, with 12 bases sitting between them. TCR beta CDR3 regions were amplified from RNA. First-round RT-PCR targeting the TCR CDR3 was performed with the HTBI primer set. MiXCR, run by TCRdb on the multiplex PCR reads, gives a single entry per CDR3 protein. The top ten clones hold around 17% of a sample with about 480,000 distinct CDR3 sequences, around an eighth of them seen once. This specimen belongs to a study of T cells in Graves' hyperthyroidism and ophthalmopathy. Study-level results: Ophthalmopathy, as predicted by the model, came a median roughly 6.8 months after the prediction.

Graves' hyperthyroidism without ophthalmopathy progression within 18 months was termed stable. With a duration under 2 months, the hyperthyroidism was newly diagnosed in patients aged 18 to 65. PBMCs stemmed from about 9.7 ml fresh peripheral blood. This TCR was recovered from a woman under 30 with Graves' hyperthyroidism. The J gene is TRBJ1-2, the V gene TRBV13, with D perhaps TRBD1 (5 bases). Sample: blood. CDR3 loop: CASSLDGTVYGYTF. CDR3 DNA: TGTGCCAGCAGCTTGGACGGGACGGTCTATGGCTACACCTTC. Drawing the rest from reference TRBV13 and TRBJ1-2, the complete variable domain is AAGVIQSPRHLIKEKRETATLKCYPIPRHDTVYWYQQGPGQDPQFLISFYEKMQSDKGSIPDRFSAQQFSDYHSELNMSSLELGDSALYFCASSLDGTVYGYTFGSGTRLTVV.